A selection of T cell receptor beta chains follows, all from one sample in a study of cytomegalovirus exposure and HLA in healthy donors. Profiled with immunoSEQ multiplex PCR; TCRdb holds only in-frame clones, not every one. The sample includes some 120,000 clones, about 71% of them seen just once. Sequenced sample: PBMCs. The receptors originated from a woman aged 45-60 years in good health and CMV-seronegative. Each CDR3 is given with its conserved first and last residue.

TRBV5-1 CASRVRTYNEQFF
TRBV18 CASSPSGAGTHEQYF
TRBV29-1 CSVEDPRGAAYNEQFF
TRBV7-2 CASSSDSVTTYEQYF
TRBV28 CASSPPGLAGKTQYF
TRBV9 CASSLRAETNNEQFF
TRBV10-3 CAISESPAGAYEQYF
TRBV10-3 CAIRGRTDQPQHF
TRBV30 CAWSSLGAAFF
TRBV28 CASSDNGAFF
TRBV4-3 CASSRQAATNEKLFF
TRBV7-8 CASSLNRNSPLHF
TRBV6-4 CASNEAGATDTQYF
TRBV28 CASRDGPHYGYTF
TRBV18 CASSPQQETQYF
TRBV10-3 CAISEARENTEAFF
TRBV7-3 CASSLMGTVQETQYF
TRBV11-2 CASSLDWGGGKQFF
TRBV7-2 CASSFGDGLRGTEAFF
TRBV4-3 CASSQGGGTHYEQYF
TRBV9 CASSIGAGDSDEQFF
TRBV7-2 CASSFKAGADTQYF
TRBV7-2 CASSLVWQGGVVSSPLHF
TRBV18 CASSPPAGLGETQYF
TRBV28 CASSLAGTSVGEQYF
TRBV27 CASSWGTAFLTDTQYF
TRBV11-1 CASSLGLAFYEQYF
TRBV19 CASKPERLNTEAFF
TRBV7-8 CASSSVSGRVLNEQFF
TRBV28 CASRQVNEQFF
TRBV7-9 CASGPITTDTQYF
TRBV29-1 CSVELAAGEQYF
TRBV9 CASSVDLGAEKLFF
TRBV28 CASSRAGTSSGNTIYF
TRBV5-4 CASSHDPTGQETQYF
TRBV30 CAWRGRGGYGYTF
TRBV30 CAWSRQNTGELFF
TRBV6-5 CASSYSRTANEQFF